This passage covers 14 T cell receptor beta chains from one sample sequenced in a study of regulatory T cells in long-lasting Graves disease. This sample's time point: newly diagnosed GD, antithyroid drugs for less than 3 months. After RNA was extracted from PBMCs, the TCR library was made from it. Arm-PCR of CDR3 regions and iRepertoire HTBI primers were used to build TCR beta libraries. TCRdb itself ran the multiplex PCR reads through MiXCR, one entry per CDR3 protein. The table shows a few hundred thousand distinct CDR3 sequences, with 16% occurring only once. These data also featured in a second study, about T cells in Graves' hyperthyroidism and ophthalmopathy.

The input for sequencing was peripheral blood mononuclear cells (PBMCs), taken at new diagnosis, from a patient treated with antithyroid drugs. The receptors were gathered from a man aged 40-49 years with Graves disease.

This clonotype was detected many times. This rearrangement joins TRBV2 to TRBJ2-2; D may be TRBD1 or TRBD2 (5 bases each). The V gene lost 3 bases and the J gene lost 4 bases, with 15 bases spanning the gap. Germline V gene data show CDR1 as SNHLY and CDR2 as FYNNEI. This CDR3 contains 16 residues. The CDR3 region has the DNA TGTGCCAGCAGTGATCCCGGCAGGGCGGGCACCGGGGAGCTGTTTTTT. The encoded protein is CASSDPGRAGTGELFF.

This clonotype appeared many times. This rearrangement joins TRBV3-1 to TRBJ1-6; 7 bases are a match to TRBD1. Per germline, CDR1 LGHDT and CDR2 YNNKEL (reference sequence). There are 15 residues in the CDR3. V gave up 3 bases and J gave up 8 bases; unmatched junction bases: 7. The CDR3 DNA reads TGTGCCAGCAGCCAGCGGACAGGCTCGGATTCACCCCTCCACTTT. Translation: CASSQRTGSDSPLHF.

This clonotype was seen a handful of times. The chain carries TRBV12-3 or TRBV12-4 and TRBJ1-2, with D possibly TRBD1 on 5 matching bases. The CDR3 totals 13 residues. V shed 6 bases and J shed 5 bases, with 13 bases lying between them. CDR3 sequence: CASSKGQGYGYTF. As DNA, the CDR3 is TGTGCCAGCAGCAAGGGCCAGGGTTATGGCTACACCTTC.

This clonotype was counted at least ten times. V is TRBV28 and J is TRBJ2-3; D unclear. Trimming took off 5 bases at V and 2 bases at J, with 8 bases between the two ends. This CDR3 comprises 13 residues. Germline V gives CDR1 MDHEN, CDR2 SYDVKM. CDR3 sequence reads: CASSPINTDTQYF. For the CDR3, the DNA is TGTGCCAGCAGTCCCATAAACACAGATACGCAGTATTTT.

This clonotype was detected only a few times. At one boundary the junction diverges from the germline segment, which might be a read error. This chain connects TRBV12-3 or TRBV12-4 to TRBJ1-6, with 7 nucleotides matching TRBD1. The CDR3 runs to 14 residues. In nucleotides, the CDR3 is TGTGCCAGCGGTTTAAACAGGGGCCGCTCACCCCTCCACTTT. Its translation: CASGLNRGRSPLHF.

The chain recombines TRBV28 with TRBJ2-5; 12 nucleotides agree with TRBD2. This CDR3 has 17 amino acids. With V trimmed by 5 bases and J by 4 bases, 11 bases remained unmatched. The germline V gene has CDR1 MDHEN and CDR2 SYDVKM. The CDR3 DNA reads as TGTGCCAGCAGTCTACCTAGCGGGGGGGCCGCGGGAGAGACCCAGTACTTC. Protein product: CASSLPSGGAAGETQYF.

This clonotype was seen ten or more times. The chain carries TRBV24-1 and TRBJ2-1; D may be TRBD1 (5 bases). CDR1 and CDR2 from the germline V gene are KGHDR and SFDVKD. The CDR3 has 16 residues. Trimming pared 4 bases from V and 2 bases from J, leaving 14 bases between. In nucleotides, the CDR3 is TGTGCCACCAGTGAGTCGACAGAGGAACCCTACAATGAGCAGTTCTTC. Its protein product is CATSESTEEPYNEQFF.

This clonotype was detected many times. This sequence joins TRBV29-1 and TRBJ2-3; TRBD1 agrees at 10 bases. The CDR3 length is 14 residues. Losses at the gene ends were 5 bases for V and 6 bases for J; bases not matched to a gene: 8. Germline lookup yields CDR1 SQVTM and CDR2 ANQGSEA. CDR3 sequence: CSVSDRGQIDTQYF. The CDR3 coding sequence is TGCAGCGTTTCAGACAGGGGGCAAATTGATACGCAGTATTTT.

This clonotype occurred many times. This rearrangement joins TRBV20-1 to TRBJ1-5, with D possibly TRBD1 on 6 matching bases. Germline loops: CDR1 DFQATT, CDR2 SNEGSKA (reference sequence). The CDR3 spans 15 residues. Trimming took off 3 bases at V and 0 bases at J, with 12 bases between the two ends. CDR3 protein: CSASKGGYSNQPQHF. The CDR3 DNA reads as TGCAGTGCTAGTAAAGGGGGGTATAGCAATCAGCCCCAGCATTTT.

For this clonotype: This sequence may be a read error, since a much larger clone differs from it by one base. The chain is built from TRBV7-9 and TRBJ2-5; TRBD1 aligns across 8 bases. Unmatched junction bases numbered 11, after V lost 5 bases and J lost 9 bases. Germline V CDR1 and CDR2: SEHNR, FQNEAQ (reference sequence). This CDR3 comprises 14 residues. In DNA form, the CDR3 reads TGTGCCAGCAGCGAAGACAGGGGAGTGGAGGCCCAGTACTTC. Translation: CASSEDRGVEAQYF.

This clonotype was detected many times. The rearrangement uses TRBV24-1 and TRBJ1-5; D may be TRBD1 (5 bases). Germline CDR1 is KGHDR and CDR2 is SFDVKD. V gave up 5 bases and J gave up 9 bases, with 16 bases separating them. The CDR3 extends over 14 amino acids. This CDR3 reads CATSAGEGRRPQHF. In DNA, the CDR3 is TGTGCCACCAGTGCCGGGGAGGGGAGGCGGCCCCAGCATTTT.

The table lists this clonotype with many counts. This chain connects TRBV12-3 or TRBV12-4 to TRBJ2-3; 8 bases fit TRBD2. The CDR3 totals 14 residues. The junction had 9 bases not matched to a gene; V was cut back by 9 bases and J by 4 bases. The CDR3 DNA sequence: TGTGCCAGTCGGGTGGCGGGGGGCCCAGATACGCAGTATTTT. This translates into CASRVAGGPDTQYF.

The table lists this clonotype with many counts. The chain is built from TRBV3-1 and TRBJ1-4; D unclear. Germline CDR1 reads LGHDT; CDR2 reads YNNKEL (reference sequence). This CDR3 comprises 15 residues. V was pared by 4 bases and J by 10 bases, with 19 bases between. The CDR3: CASSPARGPPGKLFF. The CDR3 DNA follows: TGTGCCAGCAGCCCAGCCCGCGGCCCGCCCGGAAAACTGTTTTTT.

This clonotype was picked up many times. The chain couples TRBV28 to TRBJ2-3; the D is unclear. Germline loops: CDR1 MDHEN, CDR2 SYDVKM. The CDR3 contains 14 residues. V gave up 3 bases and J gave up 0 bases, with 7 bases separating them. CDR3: CASSFSQSTDTQYF. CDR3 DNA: TGTGCCAGCAGTTTTAGTCAAAGCACAGATACGCAGTATTTT.